A single sample is the source of the 32 T cell receptor beta chains below, sequenced in a study of blood T cell repertoires in COVID-19. Sequenced by immunoSEQ multiplex PCR; TCRdb stores in-frame clones only, minus some. In the table there are approximately 68,000 clones, 85% to 90% of which are singletons. Sequencing input: peripheral blood. Source of these receptors: a man aged 50-59 years with active COVID-19.

The rearrangement links TRBV6-5 to TRBJ2-1; 8 nucleotides line up with TRBD2. J gave up 8 bases and V 4 bases, and 7 bases lay outside the gene matches. The CDR3 runs 14 residues. CDR1 and CDR2 from the germline V gene are MNHEY and SVGAGI. The CDR3 sequence is CASSFRGGLDEQFF. The CDR3, as DNA: TGTGCCAGCAGTTTCCGCGGGGGGTTGGATGAGCAGTTCTTC.

This sequence joins TRBV7-2 and TRBJ2-2; TRBD2 is a possible D gene (6 bases). Germline-derived CDR1 and CDR2 are SGHTA and FQGNSA. Trimming took off 6 bases at V and 6 bases at J, with 17 bases between the two ends. The length of the CDR3 is 15 residues. The DNA of the CDR3 is TGTGCCAGCAGACGTTCCCCTGGGAGGCCCGGGGAGCTGTTTTTT. This gives the protein CASRRSPGRPGELFF.

This sequence joins TRBV28 and TRBJ1-2; TRBD1 is a possible D gene (5 bases). CDR1 is MDHEN and CDR2 is SYDVKM in the germline V gene. The germline V and J ends were trimmed by 7 bases and 6 bases, with 12 bases remaining between them. The CDR3 loop spans 12 amino acids. CDR3 nucleotide sequence: TGTGCCAGCAACCCGGACACCCATGGCTACACCTTC. Its protein is CASNPDTHGYTF.

Here the CDR3 DNA reads TGTGCCAGCAGCGTGAAGCGGGAGAGGAATGAGCAGTTCTTC. Encoded protein: CASSVKRERNEQFF. The J gene is TRBJ2-1, the V gene TRBV9; 8 positions match TRBD2. V gave up 2 bases and J gave up 7 bases; unmatched junction bases: 5. The germline V gene has CDR1 SGDLS and CDR2 YYNGEE. This CDR3 contains 14 residues. Based on the CDR3 plus reference TRBV9 and TRBJ2-1, the full variable domain is DSGVTQTPKHLITATGQRVTLRCSPRSGDLSVYWYQQSLDQGLQFLIQYYNGEERAKGNILERFSAQQFPDLHSELNLSSLELGDSALYFCASSVKRERNEQFFGPGTRLTVL.

The chain has TRBV2 and TRBJ1-5, with unresolved D. The germline CDR1 and CDR2 sequences are SNHLY and FYNNEI. The CDR3 totals 13 residues. V lost 4 bases and J lost 3, with 7 bases in between. In DNA, the CDR3 is TGTGCCAGCAGTGGCGGGGTCAATCAGCCCCAGCATTTT. Its protein product is CASSGGVNQPQHF.

This sequence joins TRBV5-6 and TRBJ2-3; 9 positions agree with TRBD2. The length of the CDR3 is 16 residues. Germline lookup yields CDR1 SGHDT and CDR2 YYEEEE. With V trimmed by 1 base and J by 6 bases, 9 bases remained unmatched. The chain's CDR3 is CASSLRREGHGDTQYF. CDR3 in DNA: TGTGCCAGCAGCTTGCGGCGGGAGGGCCATGGGGATACGCAGTATTTT.

This clone was seen more than once but under ten times. Other nucleotide sequences from this sample produce the same CDR3. The genes are TRBV7-2 and TRBJ1-3; 10 bases align to TRBD1. The CDR3 totals 17 residues. CDR1 and CDR2 (germline): SGHTA, FQGNSA. Trimming cost V 1 base and J 0 bases; bases outside gene matches: 3. CDR3 sequence (DNA): TGTGCCAGCAGCTTAGGGGGACAGGGGATCTCTGGAAACACCATATATTTT. Residues: CASSLGGQGISGNTIYF.

This clone was observed a single time. The V and J genes are TRBV5-6 and TRBJ2-7, with TRBD1 matching 8 bases. J lost 5 bases, V lost 4 bases, and 14 bases had no gene match. CDR1 and CDR2 (germline): SGHDT, YYEEEE. The CDR3 runs to 16 residues. In DNA form, the CDR3 reads TGTGCCAGCAGCCAAGGGACAGGTTGGGCGCAAGACGAGCAGTACTTC. Amino acid sequence: CASSQGTGWAQDEQYF.

This chain uses TRBV3-1 (or the pseudogene TRBV3-2) with TRBJ1-2; 7 nucleotides line up with TRBD1. The CDR3 totals 17 residues. V was clipped by 0 bases and J by 8 bases; unmatched bases: 15. CDR1 LGHDT and CDR2 YNNKEL come from the germline V gene (reference sequence). DNA of the CDR3: TGTGCCAGCAGCCAAGATCGGCGGGCCGGGACAGTAATCGGCTACACCTTC. Encoded protein: CASSQDRRAGTVIGYTF.

The chain uses TRBV7-3 and TRBJ2-1, with TRBD1 matching over 7 bases. The CDR3 spans 13 residues. The V segment lost 5 bases and the J segment 12 bases; nucleotides outside the gene matches: 10. Germline loops: CDR1 SGHTA, CDR2 FQGTGA. CDR3 residues: CASSKAAGGWQFF. Written as DNA, the CDR3 is TGTGCCAGCAGCAAAGCCGCAGGGGGTTGGCAGTTCTTC.

V gene TRBV3-1 (or the pseudogene TRBV3-2) combines with J gene TRBJ1-1, with 9 bases aligning to TRBD1. The J segment lost 4 bases and the V segment lost 6 bases, leaving 3 bases of the junction unmatched. The CDR3 has 13 amino acids. In germline, CDR1 is LGHDT, CDR2 YNNKEL (reference sequence). Written as DNA, the CDR3 is TGTGCCAGCAGGCTGACAGGGGGCACTGAAGCTTTCTTT. This encodes CASRLTGGTEAFF.

This chain joins TRBV5-1 and TRBJ2-2; 12 bases line up with TRBD2. Germline V CDR1 and CDR2: SGHRS, YFSETQ. CDR3 length equals 18 residues. Trimming cost V 0 bases and J 4 bases; bases outside gene matches: 7. CDR3 sequence: CASSLALAGGPGTGELFF. The CDR3 DNA reads as TGCGCCAGCAGCTTGGCCCTAGCGGGGGGGCCGGGCACCGGGGAGCTGTTTTTT.

This clone occurred once. The V call is TRBV24-1, the J call TRBJ2-5; D is possibly TRBD2 (6 bases). CDR3 length: 16 amino acids. CDR1 and CDR2 (germline): KGHDR, SFDVKD. V was pared by 3 bases and J by 5 bases, with 18 bases between. CDR3 sequence reads: CATSDPALGGRETQYF. CDR3 coding DNA: TGTGCCACCAGTGATCCCGCCCTCGGGGGACGGGAGACCCAGTACTTC.

The rearrangement joins TRBV29-1 to TRBJ2-5; TRBD1 agrees at 7 bases. J was trimmed by 4 bases and V by 6 bases; bases with no gene match: 8. From germline, CDR1 is SQVTM and CDR2 ANQGSEA. CDR3 length: 13 amino acids. CDR3 region: CSVGQVGLETQYF. CDR3 nucleotide sequence: TGCAGCGTCGGACAGGTTGGCTTAGAGACCCAGTACTTC.

The genes are TRBV19 and TRBJ1-5, with 8 bases matching TRBD1. The V and J ends lost 6 bases and 4 bases, in that order; junction bases with no gene match: 5. Germline V gene data show CDR1 as LNHDA and CDR2 as SQIVND (reference sequence). The CDR3 covers 14 residues. CDR3 sequence: CASSHDRGNQPQHF. CDR3 sequence (DNA): TGTGCCAGTAGCCATGACAGGGGAAATCAGCCCCAGCATTTT.

This clone was detected once. CDR3 in amino acids: CASSELHSNYGYTF. The CDR3 bases are TGTGCCAGCAGTGAATTGCACTCTAACTATGGCTACACCTTC. The rearrangement joins TRBV6-1 to TRBJ1-2; D not resolved. CDR3 length: 14 amino acids. From germline, CDR1 is MNHNS and CDR2 SASEGT. V was shortened by 2 bases and J by 0 bases, with 7 bases between the two germline ends.

CDR3 in amino acids: CAWSVRGDTEAFF. CDR3 bases: TGTGCCTGGAGCGTCAGGGGAGACACTGAAGCTTTCTTT. The V and J genes are TRBV30 and TRBJ1-1; D might be TRBD1 (6 bases). The V end was cut by 3 bases, the J end by 3 bases, with 11 bases between. The CDR3 runs 13 residues. CDR1 is GTSNPN, CDR2 SVGIG, per germline (reference sequence).

The CDR3 DNA reads as TGTGCCAGCAGCAAAACCCAAACAGGGGGCGCGTCCTACGAGCAGTACTTC. It yields the protein CASSKTQTGGASYEQYF. The chain couples TRBV2 to TRBJ2-7; 9 bases fit TRBD1. The CDR3 is 17 residues long. Germline CDR1 SNHLY, CDR2 FYNNEI. After removal of 6 bases from V and 1 base from J, the junction contained 13 bases not matched to a gene.

The chain links TRBV7-3 to TRBJ2-5; D is uncertain. The V gene lost 2 bases and the J gene lost 5 bases, with 9 bases spanning the gap. Germline lookup yields CDR1 SGHTA and CDR2 FQGTGA. The CDR3 is 13 amino acids. CDR3 DNA: TGTGCCAGCAGCTTATCTGTAGTTGAGACCCAGTACTTC. It translates to CASSLSVVETQYF.

The chain carries TRBV28 and TRBJ2-5, with 7 bases identical to TRBD1. The length of the CDR3 is 15 residues. The J segment lost 2 bases and the V segment lost 3 bases, leaving 6 bases of the junction unmatched. CDR1 MDHEN and CDR2 SYDVKM come from the germline V gene. The CDR3 reads CASSFLKGQQETQYF. The CDR3 nucleotides are TGTGCCAGCAGTTTCCTGAAGGGACAGCAAGAGACCCAGTACTTC.

This clone was counted a single time. The CDR3 sequence: CASSQAPDTQYF. CDR3 DNA sequence: TGTGCCAGCAGCCAAGCTCCAGATACGCAGTATTTT. The chain employs TRBV3-1 (or the pseudogene TRBV3-2) and TRBJ2-3, with D uncertain. The CDR3 spans 12 residues. The germline V gene has CDR1 LGHDT and CDR2 YNNKEL (reference sequence). V lost 1 base to trimming and J lost 4 bases, with 3 bases between them.

In its sample, this clone was seen once. CDR3 protein: CATGRGEADTQYF. In DNA, the CDR3 is TGTGCCACCGGGCGGGGAGAAGCAGATACGCAGTATTTT. The V and J genes are TRBV24-1 and TRBJ2-3; D might be TRBD2 (6 bases). The CDR3 is 13 amino acids. Germline V gene data show CDR1 as KGHDR and CDR2 as SFDVKD. The ends were cut back, 9 bases at V and 4 bases at J, with 13 bases in the middle.

The chain joins TRBV28 to TRBJ2-7, with a weak D call TRBD2 (5 bases). This CDR3 spans 16 amino acids. Trimming removed 5 bases at V and 6 bases at J, with 23 bases between. Germline CDR1 reads MDHEN; CDR2 reads SYDVKM. In DNA, the CDR3 is TGTGCCAGCAGTGTCCGAGGGCCCAAACGCCCCTCCGAGCAGTACTTC. The encoded protein is CASSVRGPKRPSEQYF. The complete variable domain, with remaining parts taken from reference TRBV28 and TRBJ2-7, reads DVKVTQSSRYLVKRTGEKVFLECVQDMDHENMFWYRQDPGLGLRLIYFSYDVKMKEKGDIPEGYSVSREKKERFSLILESASTNQTSMYLCASSVRGPKRPSEQYFGPGTRLTVT.

J is TRBJ2-3 and V is TRBV24-1; 7 bases map to TRBD2. This CDR3 has 13 residues. The germline V gene encodes CDR1 KGHDR and CDR2 SFDVKD. Unmatched junction bases numbered 7, after V lost 11 bases and J lost 3 bases. This CDR3 is CASRGDSTDTQYF. The CDR3 DNA reads TGTGCCAGCCGGGGGGATTCAACAGATACGCAGTATTTT.

The gene calls are TRBV6-1 and TRBJ2-2; no clear D. Germline CDR1 reads MNHNS; CDR2 reads SASEGT. CDR3 size: 16 residues. The ends were cut back, 2 bases at V and 4 bases at J, with 14 bases in the middle. CDR3 DNA: TGTGCCAGCAGTGAACAACGGCGGAGTCTCACCGGGGAGCTGTTTTTT. It translates to CASSEQRRSLTGELFF.

This clone was recorded once. The chain joins TRBV4-3 to TRBJ1-4; TRBD1 matches at 8 bases. The CDR3 totals 15 residues. With 2 bases clipped from V and 8 bases from J, the junction kept 7 bases outside the gene matches. The germline V gene has CDR1 LGHNA and CDR2 YSLEER. The CDR3 coding sequence is TGCGCCAGCAGCCAAACGACAGGGGCGGGGGAAAAACTGTTTTTT. It codes for CASSQTTGAGEKLFF.

V gene TRBV5-1 combines with J gene TRBJ2-7; D gene uncertain. CDR3 length: 13 amino acids. Trimming stripped 4 bases from V and 2 bases from J, with 10 bases between. The germline gives CDR1 SGHRS, CDR2 YFSETQ. The CDR3 spells CASSVYETYEQYF. DNA of the CDR3: TGCGCCAGCAGCGTGTATGAGACCTACGAGCAGTACTTC.

This clone has a handful of counts. The chain couples TRBV7-2 to TRBJ1-1; D might be TRBD1 (5 bases). Trimming shortened V by 1 base and J by 6 bases, and 12 bases separated the two germline ends. There are 14 residues in the CDR3. In germline, CDR1 is SGHTA, CDR2 FQGNSA. This chain's CDR3 is CASSLEVARAEAFF. CDR3 nucleotides: TGTGCCAGCAGCTTAGAAGTGGCCAGGGCTGAAGCTTTCTTT. Based on the CDR3 plus reference TRBV7-2 and TRBJ1-1, the full variable domain is GAGVSQSPSNKVTEKGKDVELRCDPISGHTALYWYRQSLGQGLEFLIYFQGNSAPDKSGLPSDRFSAERTGGSVSTLTIQRTQQEDSAVYLCASSLEVARAEAFFGQGTRLTVV.

The chain links TRBV5-4 to TRBJ1-2; 8 nucleotides line up with TRBD1. CDR1 is SGHNT and CDR2 is YYREEE in the germline V gene (reference sequence). The V segment lost 9 bases and the J segment 4 bases; nucleotides outside the gene matches: 8. The CDR3 has 13 residues. The CDR3 reads CAMMAGGAYGYTF. The CDR3 nucleotides are TGTGCCATGATGGCAGGGGGCGCCTATGGCTACACCTTC.

The chain carries TRBV28 and TRBJ1-5; D not certain. There are 18 residues in the CDR3. CDR1 and CDR2 (germline): MDHEN, SYDVKM. V was shortened by 3 bases and J by 0 bases, with 18 bases between the two germline ends. This CDR3 is CASSLDGRRVRSNQPQHF. The CDR3 DNA follows: TGTGCCAGCAGTTTGGATGGTAGGAGGGTCCGTAGCAATCAGCCCCAGCATTTT.

This chain links TRBV27 with TRBJ2-7; perhaps TRBD2 as D (6 bases). There are 15 residues in the CDR3. The V end lost 5 bases, the J end lost 0 bases, and 14 bases lay between the germline ends. Germline values: CDR1 MNHEY, CDR2 SMNVEV (reference sequence). The DNA of the CDR3 is TGTGCCAGCAGTCTCCGGGACTCGGCCTCCTACGAGCAGTACTTC. Protein: CASSLRDSASYEQYF.

This chain links TRBV11-1 with TRBJ2-4; 8 bases align to TRBD1. Germline CDR1 reads SGHAT; CDR2 reads FQDESV (reference sequence). The CDR3 sequence is 15 residues long. Trimming cost V 5 bases and J 1 base; bases outside gene matches: 4. The CDR3 region has the DNA TGTGCCAGCAGCCCGTGGACAGGGGCCAAAAACATTCAGTACTTC. Translation: CASSPWTGAKNIQYF.